The 14 T cell receptor beta chains below were found in one sample sequenced in a study of blood T cell repertoires in COVID-19. TCRdb's copy holds only in-frame clones and misses some; the assay was immunoSEQ multiplex PCR. The sample shows approximately 150,000 clones, 79% of them seen only once. Source material: peripheral blood. The receptors stem from a woman aged 55-69 years with COVID-19, enrolled during active disease.

The chain uses TRBV18 and TRBJ2-1, with D tentatively TRBD1 (6 bases). CDR1 and CDR2 (germline): KGHSH, LQKENI. Trimming took 6 bases from V and 6 from J, leaving 15 bases between them. The CDR3 is made up of 14 amino acids. The CDR3 reads CASSGQSVFNEQFF. The CDR3 region has the DNA TGTGCCAGCTCCGGACAGTCAGTCTTCAATGAGCAGTTCTTC.

The chain combines TRBV3-1 (or the pseudogene TRBV3-2) with TRBJ1-4; D might be TRBD1 (6 bases). The CDR3 is 14 residues long. Germline loops: CDR1 LGHDT, CDR2 YNNKEL (reference sequence). V was shortened by 6 bases and J by 8 bases, with 16 bases between the two germline ends. The CDR3 coding sequence is TGTGCCAGCAGTCGACAGGCGAGGAGGGAAAAACTGTTTTTT. Residues: CASSRQARREKLFF.

The chain is built from TRBV3-1 (or the pseudogene TRBV3-2) and TRBJ2-7; the match to TRBD2 covers 9 bases. J gave up 3 bases and V 1 base, and 4 bases lay outside the gene matches. The germline V gene has CDR1 LGHDT and CDR2 YNNKEL (reference sequence). This CDR3 region has 15 residues. Here the CDR3 reads CASSQVGGRDYEQYF. The CDR3 region has the DNA TGTGCCAGCAGCCAAGTTGGCGGGAGGGACTACGAGCAGTACTTC.

The gene calls are TRBV2 and TRBJ1-5; weak D call: TRBD1 (6 bases). The germline V and J ends were trimmed by 4 bases and 4 bases, with 14 bases remaining between them. This CDR3 contains 15 residues. Looked up from germline, CDR1 is SNHLY and CDR2 is FYNNEI. CDR3 nucleotides: TGTGCCAGCAGTGTGAACAGGGTGTCGAATCAGCCCCAGCATTTT. Residues: CASSVNRVSNQPQHF.

This chain joins TRBV5-4 and TRBJ1-2; possibly TRBD1 for D (6 bases). The CDR3 is 15 amino acids. Germline assignment: CDR1 SGHNT and CDR2 YYREEE (reference sequence). The V end lost 4 bases, the J end lost 2 bases, and 15 bases lay between the germline ends. For the CDR3, the DNA is TGTGCCAGCAGCAGACAGGAGGCAGGGAACTATGGCTACACCTTC. The encoded protein is CASSRQEAGNYGYTF.

V gene TRBV10-3 combines with J gene TRBJ1-2; no firm D call. Looked up from germline, CDR1 is ENHRY and CDR2 is SYGVKD. This CDR3 has 12 residues. Trimming removed 3 bases from V and 7 bases from J, with 9 bases in between. The CDR3 loop is CAISEYEFGYTF. For the CDR3, the DNA is TGTGCCATCAGTGAATACGAGTTTGGCTACACCTTC.

This clone was recorded once. The chain is built from TRBV11-3 and TRBJ2-3; 7 bases line up with TRBD2. V gave up 3 bases and J gave up 0 bases; unmatched junction bases: 9. The CDR3 length is 17 residues. Germline loops: CDR1 SGHNT, CDR2 YENEEA. CDR3 sequence (DNA): TGTGCCAGCAGCTTCTCCAGCGGGATTGCTAGCACAGATACGCAGTATTTT. Protein sequence: CASSFSSGIASTDTQYF.

The rearrangement uses TRBV19 and TRBJ2-5; 10 positions match TRBD2. CDR3 length: 15 amino acids. The trim removed 5 bases at V and 3 bases at J, leaving 6 bases unmatched. Germline V lookup: CDR1 LNHDA, CDR2 SQIVND (reference sequence). The CDR3 spells CASSVLLAGEETQYF. The CDR3 DNA follows: TGTGCCAGTAGTGTCCTTCTAGCGGGGGAAGAGACCCAGTACTTC. The whole variable domain, filled in from reference TRBV19 and TRBJ2-5, reads DGGITQSPKYLFRKEGQNVTLSCEQNLNHDAMYWYRQDPGQGLRLIYYSQIVNDFQKGDIAEGYSVSREKKESFPLTVTSAQKNPTAFYLCASSVLLAGEETQYFGPGTRLLVL.

This sequence joins TRBV30 and TRBJ1-2, with D perhaps matching TRBD1 (5 bases). The V gene's germline CDR1 is GTSNPN and CDR2 SVGIG (reference sequence). The length of the CDR3 is 14 residues. The V end was cut by 0 bases, the J end by 1 base, with 9 bases between. This CDR3 reads CAWSVQANNYGYTF. Written as DNA, the CDR3 is TGTGCCTGGAGTGTACAGGCCAATAACTATGGCTACACCTTC.

V usage is TRBV7-9 and J usage is TRBJ1-2; the D gene is possibly TRBD1 (5 bases). The CDR3 is 14 residues long. The ends were cut back, 1 base at V and 6 bases at J, with 12 bases in the middle. Per the germline V gene, CDR1 is SEHNR and CDR2 is FQNEAQ (reference sequence). The CDR3: CASSLESGAHGYTF. The DNA for the CDR3 is TGTGCCAGCAGCTTAGAATCTGGGGCTCATGGCTACACCTTC.

The V and J genes are TRBV9 and TRBJ2-3; 7 nucleotides line up with TRBD2. J gave up 5 bases and V 0 bases, and 6 bases lay outside the gene matches. The CDR3 covers 15 residues. Germline V gives CDR1 SGDLS, CDR2 YYNGEE. Here the CDR3 reads CASSVDGWGGDTQYF. The CDR3, as DNA: TGTGCCAGCAGCGTAGATGGTTGGGGGGGAGATACGCAGTATTTT.

The J gene is TRBJ2-1, the V gene TRBV29-1, with TRBD2 matching 7 bases. This CDR3 contains 15 residues. Looked up from germline, CDR1 is SQVTM and CDR2 is ANQGSEA. Germline trimming cut 7 bases from V and 5 bases from J; bases unmatched to any gene: 14. In DNA form, the CDR3 reads TGCAGCGCCCTAAAGCTAGCGGATCTGAACAATGAGCAGTTCTTC. Protein: CSALKLADLNNEQFF.

The gene calls are TRBV7-3 and TRBJ2-3; D uncertain. Per germline, CDR1 SGHTA and CDR2 FQGTGA. CDR3 length: 15 amino acids. Between the trimmed V and J ends, which lost 3 bases and 4 bases, there was a span of 14 bases. The CDR3 region has the DNA TGTGCCAGCAGCTTGAGAGCCGGAGCCTCAGATACGCAGTATTTT. Protein product: CASSLRAGASDTQYF. The full variable domain, completed using reference TRBV7-3 and TRBJ2-3, is GAGVSQTPSNKVTEKGKYVELRCDPISGHTALYWYRQSLGQGPEFLIYFQGTGAADDSGLPNDRFFAVRPEGSVSTLKIQRTERGDSAVYLCASSLRAGASDTQYFGPGTRLTVL.

This clone was detected only once. The chain joins TRBV7-8 to TRBJ2-3; TRBD2 agrees at 10 bases. Germline trimming cut 2 bases from V and 5 bases from J; bases unmatched to any gene: 13. The CDR3 spans 18 residues. CDR1 and CDR2 from the germline V gene are SGHVS and FQNEAQ. The DNA for the CDR3 is TGTGCCAGCAGCTTACTTTCCCCTCGGCTAGCGGGAGTAGATACGCAGTATTTT. Protein: CASSLLSPRLAGVDTQYF. The variable domain in full, completed from reference TRBV7-8 and TRBJ2-3, reads GAGVSQSPRYKVAKRGQDVALRCDPISGHVSLFWYQQALGQGPEFLTYFQNEAQLDKSGLPSDRFFAERPEGSVSTLKIQRTQQEDSAVYLCASSLLSPRLAGVDTQYFGPGTRLTVL.